This TCR beta chain was captured by sequencing in a study of blood T cell repertoires in COVID-19. Background on the study: From the United States, Italy and Spain came samples of acute and convalescent COVID-19. PBMCs, B-cell-depleted T cells, or T cells were the source of the cDNA or gDNA that made up the material.

Original analysis: Reference gene primer amplification gave nucleated cell count estimates. Assay: immunoSEQ multiplex PCR; the TCRdb copy retains only in-frame clones and omits some. Clonal size and the V and J genes are those of that table, whereas D and trimming came from the DNA. The sample yields under 300,000 clones, roughly nine tenths seen once. The V and J ends lost 6 bases and 2 bases, in that order; junction bases with no gene match: 5. Germline values: CDR1 LGHNT, CDR2 FRNRAP. The CDR3 extends over 15 amino acids. J is TRBJ2-1 and V is TRBV12-5, with 9 bases identical to TRBD1. Sequencing was done on a sample of peripheral blood. This receptor was obtained from a man aged 60 to 75 with acute or convalescent COVID-19. DNA of the CDR3: TGTGCTAGTGGCCCGGGACAGGGTGCCTACAATGAGCAGTTCTTC. It codes for CASGPGQGAYNEQFF.